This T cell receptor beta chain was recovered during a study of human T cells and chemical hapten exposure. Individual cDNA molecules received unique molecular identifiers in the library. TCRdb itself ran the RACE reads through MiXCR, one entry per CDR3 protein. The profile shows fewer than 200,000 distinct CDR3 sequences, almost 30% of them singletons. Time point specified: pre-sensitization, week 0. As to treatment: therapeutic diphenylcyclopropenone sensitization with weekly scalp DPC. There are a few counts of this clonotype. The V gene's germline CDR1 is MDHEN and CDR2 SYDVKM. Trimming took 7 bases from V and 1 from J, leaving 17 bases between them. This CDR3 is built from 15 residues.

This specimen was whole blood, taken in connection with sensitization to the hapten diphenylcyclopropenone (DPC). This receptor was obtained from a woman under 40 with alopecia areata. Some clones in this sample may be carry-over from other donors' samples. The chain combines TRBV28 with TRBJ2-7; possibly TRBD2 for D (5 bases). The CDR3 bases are TGTGCCAGCACCCCTGGAGGTGCTCAGTCCTACGAGCAGTACTTC. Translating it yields CASTPGGAQSYEQYF.